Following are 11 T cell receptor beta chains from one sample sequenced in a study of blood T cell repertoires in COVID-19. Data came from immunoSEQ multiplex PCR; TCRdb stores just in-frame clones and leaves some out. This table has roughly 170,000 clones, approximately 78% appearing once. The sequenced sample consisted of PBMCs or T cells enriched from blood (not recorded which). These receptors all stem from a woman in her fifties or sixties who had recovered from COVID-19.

The CDR3 sequence is CATSRDPGGSYNEQFF. The DNA for the CDR3 is TGTGCCACCAGCAGAGATCCTGGCGGCTCCTACAATGAGCAGTTCTTC. J is TRBJ2-1 and V is TRBV15; no firm D call. Germline lookup yields CDR1 LNHNV and CDR2 YYDKDF (reference sequence). The V gene lost 0 bases and the J gene lost 0 bases, with 9 bases spanning the gap. The CDR3 runs to 16 residues.

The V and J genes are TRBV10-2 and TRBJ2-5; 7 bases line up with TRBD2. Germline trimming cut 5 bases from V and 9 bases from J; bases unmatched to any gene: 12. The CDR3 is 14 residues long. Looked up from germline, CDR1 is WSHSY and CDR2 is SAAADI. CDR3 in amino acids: CASSNAGTIRSQYF. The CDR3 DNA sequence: TGCGCCAGCAGTAACGCCGGGACTATACGTTCCCAGTACTTC.

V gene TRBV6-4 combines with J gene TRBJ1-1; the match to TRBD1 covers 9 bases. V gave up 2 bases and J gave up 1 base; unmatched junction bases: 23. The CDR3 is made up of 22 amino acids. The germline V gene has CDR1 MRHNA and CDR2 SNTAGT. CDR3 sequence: CASSDRKSGIQGAGGSNTEAFF. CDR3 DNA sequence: TGTGCCAGCAGTGACCGCAAATCGGGAATACAGGGGGCGGGTGGATCGAACACTGAAGCTTTCTTT.

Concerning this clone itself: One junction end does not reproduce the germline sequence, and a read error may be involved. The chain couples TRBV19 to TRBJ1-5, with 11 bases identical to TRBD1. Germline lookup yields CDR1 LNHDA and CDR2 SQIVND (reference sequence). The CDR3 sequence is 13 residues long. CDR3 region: CASSKSDRGPIRF. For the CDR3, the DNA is TGTGCCAGTAGTAAGTCGGACAGGGGGCCGATCCGCTTT.

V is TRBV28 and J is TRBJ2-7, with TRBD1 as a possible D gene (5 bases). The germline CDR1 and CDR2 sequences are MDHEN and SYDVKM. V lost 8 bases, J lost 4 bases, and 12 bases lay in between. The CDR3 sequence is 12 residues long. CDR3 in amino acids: CASQGFEYEQYF. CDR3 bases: TGTGCCAGCCAGGGATTTGAGTACGAGCAGTACTTC.

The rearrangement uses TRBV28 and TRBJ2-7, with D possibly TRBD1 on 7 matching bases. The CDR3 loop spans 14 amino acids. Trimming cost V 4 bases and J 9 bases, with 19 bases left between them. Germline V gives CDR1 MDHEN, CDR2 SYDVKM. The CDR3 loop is CASSSGGQRIWQYF. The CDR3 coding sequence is TGTGCCAGCAGTTCCGGGGGACAGAGGATCTGGCAGTACTTC.

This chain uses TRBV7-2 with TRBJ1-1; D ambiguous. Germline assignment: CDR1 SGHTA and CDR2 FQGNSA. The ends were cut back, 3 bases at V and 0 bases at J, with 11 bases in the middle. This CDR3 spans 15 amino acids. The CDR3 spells CASSLRVIMNTEAFF. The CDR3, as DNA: TGTGCCAGCAGCTTGAGGGTTATTATGAACACTGAAGCTTTCTTT.

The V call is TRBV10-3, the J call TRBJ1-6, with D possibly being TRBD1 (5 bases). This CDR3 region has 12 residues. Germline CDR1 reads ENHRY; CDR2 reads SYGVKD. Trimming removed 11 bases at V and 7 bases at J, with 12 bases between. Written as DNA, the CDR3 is TGTGCCTCCCAACAGGTCAATTCACCCCTCCACTTT. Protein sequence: CASQQVNSPLHF.

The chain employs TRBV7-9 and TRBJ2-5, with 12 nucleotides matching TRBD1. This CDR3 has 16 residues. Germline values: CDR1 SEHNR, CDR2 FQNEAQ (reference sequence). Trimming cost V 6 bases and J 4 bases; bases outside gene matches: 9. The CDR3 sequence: CASRDSGQGAVETQYF. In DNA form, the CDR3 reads TGTGCCAGCAGGGATTCGGGACAGGGGGCGGTAGAGACCCAGTACTTC.

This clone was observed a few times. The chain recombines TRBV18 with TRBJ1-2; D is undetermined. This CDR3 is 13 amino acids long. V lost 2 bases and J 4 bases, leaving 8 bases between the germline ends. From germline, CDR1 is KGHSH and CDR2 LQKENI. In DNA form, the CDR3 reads TGTGCCAGCTCACCAAGCGATATCTATGGCTACACCTTC. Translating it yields CASSPSDIYGYTF. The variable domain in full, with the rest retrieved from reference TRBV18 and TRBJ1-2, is NAGVMQNPRHLVRRRGQEARLRCSPMKGHSHVYWYRQLPEEGLKFMVYLQKENIIDESGMPKERFSAEFPKEGPSILRIQQVVRGDSAAYFCASSPSDIYGYTFGSGTRLTVV.

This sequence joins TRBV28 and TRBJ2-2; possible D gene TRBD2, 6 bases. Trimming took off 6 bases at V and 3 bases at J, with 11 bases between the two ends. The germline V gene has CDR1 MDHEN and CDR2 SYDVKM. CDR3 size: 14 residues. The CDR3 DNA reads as TGTGCCAGCAGGAACGGAGGGGACACCGGGGAGCTGTTTTTT. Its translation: CASRNGGDTGELFF.